A single sample gave rise to the 29 T cell receptor beta chains below, sequenced in a study of T cells in placental villitis. General study findings and limits: Villitis of unknown etiology placentae had higher clonality than controls, median around 0.061 versus 0.0062.

The immunoSEQ assay was v4. Generated by immunoSEQ multiplex PCR, the TCRdb table keeps only in-frame clones and is missing some. Seen here are about 2,000 clones, more than 65% observed once, and the top ten hold 9.5% to 13%. Their specific antigens are unknown. Sequencing was performed on placental tissue containing maternal and fetal cells. The receptors were gathered from a human patient with villitis of unknown etiology; the placental T cells may come from both mother and fetus.

The chain employs TRBV2 and TRBJ2-1, with TRBD1 matching 7 bases. J gave up 6 bases and V 3 bases, and 8 bases lay outside the gene matches. Germline loops: CDR1 SNHLY, CDR2 FYNNEI. The CDR3 spans 15 residues. CDR3 region: CASSENRGAGNEQFF. The DNA of the CDR3 is TGTGCCAGCAGTGAGAACAGGGGCGCGGGCAATGAGCAGTTCTTC.

In regard to this clone: A read error likely explains this, since a far larger clone differs by one base. This sample includes further DNA sequences coding for the same CDR3. CDR3 DNA: TGTGCCAGTACCTACGGGGTAGCCACCGGGGAGCTGTTTTTT. Protein: CASTYGVATGELFF. The V call is TRBV19, the J call TRBJ2-2, with D perhaps TRBD2 (5 bases). Trimming took 7 bases from V and 4 from J, leaving 13 bases between them. The germline V gene encodes CDR1 LNHDA and CDR2 SQIVND (reference sequence). The CDR3 sequence is 14 residues long.

The chain uses TRBV18 and TRBJ2-2; 8 nucleotides line up with TRBD1. The V segment lost 6 bases and the J segment 6 bases; nucleotides outside the gene matches: 15. The length of the CDR3 is 17 residues. The germline CDR1 and CDR2 sequences are KGHSH and LQKENI. The CDR3 DNA sequence: TGTGCCAGCTCCCCTCCGACAGGGGAGTATGTTGCCGGGGAGCTGTTTTTT. Protein sequence: CASSPPTGEYVAGELFF.

This rearrangement joins TRBV24-1 to TRBJ2-1, with D possibly being TRBD1 (6 bases). The germline gives CDR1 KGHDR, CDR2 SFDVKD. The V and J ends lost 4 bases and 6 bases respectively, with 12 bases between them. The CDR3 is 14 amino acids. CDR3 sequence reads: CATSEAGQFNEQFF. The CDR3 region has the DNA TGTGCCACCAGTGAGGCTGGACAGTTCAATGAGCAGTTCTTC.

This chain uses TRBV20-1 with TRBJ2-7; TRBD2 matches at 8 bases. Germline V gene data show CDR1 as DFQATT and CDR2 as SNEGSKA (reference sequence). This CDR3 has 15 residues. V dropped 3 bases and J dropped 4; count of bases not matched to a gene: 11. The CDR3 nucleotides are TGCAGTGCTAGTACGTCCCTAGCGGGTTTATACGAGCAGTACTTC. Protein product: CSASTSLAGLYEQYF.

The rearrangement links TRBV2 to TRBJ2-7; TRBD2 matches 10 bases. Germline loops: CDR1 SNHLY, CDR2 FYNNEI. The junction had 12 bases not matched to a gene; V was cut back by 6 bases and J by 4 bases. The CDR3 runs to 16 residues. The CDR3, as DNA: TGTGCCAGCAGGGGGTTGTTGTGGACTAGCGGTTACGAGCAGTACTTC. Its translation: CASRGLLWTSGYEQYF.

The chain couples TRBV6-2 or TRBV6-3 to TRBJ2-4; TRBD2 aligns across 9 bases. CDR3 length: 14 amino acids. Trimming took 5 bases from V and 8 from J; bases not matched to a gene: 7. The germline V gene encodes CDR1 MNHEY and CDR2 SVGEGT. CDR3 coding DNA: TGTGCCAGCAGTCCATCGACTAGCGGTGACATTCAGTACTTC. Translation: CASSPSTSGDIQYF.

The chain carries TRBV12-3 or TRBV12-4 and TRBJ2-7; TRBD1 is a possible D gene (5 bases). The CDR3 loop spans 13 amino acids. The V and J ends lost 4 bases and 6 bases respectively, with 13 bases between them. CDR3 region: CASSSRSRVEQYF. The CDR3 bases are TGTGCCAGCAGTTCCCGCTCCAGGGTCGAGCAGTACTTC.

This clone was detected a few times. This chain links TRBV18 with TRBJ2-2, with 7 bases fitting TRBD2. This CDR3 has 17 residues. Germline V lookup: CDR1 KGHSH, CDR2 LQKENI. The junction had 8 bases not matched to a gene; V was cut back by 0 bases and J by 4 bases. CDR3 sequence reads: CASSPPRGRAGTGELFF. CDR3 nucleotide sequence: TGTGCCAGCTCACCACCCCGGGGGAGGGCCGGCACCGGGGAGCTGTTTTTT.

The V and J genes are TRBV13 and TRBJ2-1; D perhaps matches TRBD2 (6 bases). The V end lost 5 bases, the J end lost 7 bases, and 18 bases lay between the germline ends. The CDR3 consists of 15 residues. Germline CDR1 reads PRHDT; CDR2 reads FYEKMQ (reference sequence). CDR3 DNA: TGTGCCAGCAGCCTAAGCCCGGGGAGGCAGAATGAGCAGTTCTTC. Protein sequence: CASSLSPGRQNEQFF.

Regarding this clone: This sequence may be a read error, since a much larger clone differs from it by one base. This chain joins TRBV28 and TRBJ1-5; D is uncertain. The CDR3 has 13 residues. The V gene's germline CDR1 is MDHEN and CDR2 SYDVKM. CDR3 amino acids: CASSPDSNQLQHF. The DNA for the CDR3 is TGTGCCAGCAGTCCGGATAGCAATCAGCTCCAGCATTTT.

The chain carries TRBV3-1 (or the pseudogene TRBV3-2) and TRBJ2-7; 8 positions match TRBD2. In germline, CDR1 is LGHDT, CDR2 YNNKEL (reference sequence). The V segment lost 4 bases and the J segment 5 bases; nucleotides outside the gene matches: 4. The CDR3 is 13 amino acids. The CDR3 loop reads CASSLGGGDEQYF. DNA for the CDR3: TGTGCCAGCAGCCTCGGGGGGGGTGACGAGCAGTACTTC.

This clone was found once. The chain couples TRBV28 to TRBJ1-2; 7 positions agree with TRBD1. CDR1 is MDHEN, CDR2 SYDVKM, per germline. CDR3 size: 13 residues. J was trimmed by 8 bases and V by 6 bases; bases with no gene match: 9. Written as DNA, the CDR3 is TGTGCCAGCAGGCCGACAGGGATTAGCGGCTACACCTTC. Translated: CASRPTGISGYTF.

The J gene is TRBJ1-2, the V gene TRBV7-2; D ambiguous. The CDR3 is made up of 14 amino acids. V was cut by 5 bases and J by 2 bases, with 12 bases left in between. Per germline, CDR1 SGHTA and CDR2 FQGNSA. The CDR3 DNA sequence: TGTGCCAGCAGCCTGCGAAAACCAAACTATGGCTACACCTTC. This codes for CASSLRKPNYGYTF.

This clone has more than one count but fewer than ten. The chain is built from TRBV10-1 and TRBJ2-1; D is tentatively TRBD1 or TRBD2 (5 bases each). Per the germline V gene, CDR1 is WNHNN and CDR2 is SYGVQD (reference sequence). The CDR3 length is 14 residues. Trimming shortened V by 5 bases and J by 3 bases, and 11 bases separated the two germline ends. The CDR3 reads CASSPGTNYNEQFF. In DNA, the CDR3 is TGCGCCAGCAGTCCCGGGACCAACTACAATGAGCAGTTCTTC.

The rearrangement links TRBV7-6 to TRBJ2-7, with a weak D call TRBD2 (5 bases). The CDR3 covers 14 residues. The germline gives CDR1 SGHVS, CDR2 FNYEAQ. The V end was cut by 4 bases, the J end by 4 bases, with 14 bases between. Written as DNA, the CDR3 is TGTGCCAGCAGCTCGTTGGACTCGCCATACGAGCAGTACTTC. The encoded protein is CASSSLDSPYEQYF.

In this sample, this clone turned up a few times. V usage is TRBV28 and J usage is TRBJ1-1; D is unclear. V shed 8 bases and J shed 2 bases, with 9 bases lying between them. The CDR3 loop spans 12 amino acids. The V gene's germline CDR1 is MDHEN and CDR2 SYDVKM. The CDR3 reads CASVYRNTEAFF. The CDR3 DNA sequence: TGTGCCAGCGTTTATAGAAACACTGAAGCTTTCTTT.

This sequence joins TRBV6-5 and TRBJ1-5; TRBD1 is a possible D gene (6 bases). The ends were cut back, 7 bases at V and 3 bases at J, with 13 bases in the middle. Germline V gene sequence: CDR1 MNHEY, CDR2 SVGAGI. The CDR3 has 14 residues. The CDR3: CASTEGGPNQPQHF. As DNA, the CDR3 is TGTGCCAGCACGGAGGGGGGCCCCAATCAGCCCCAGCATTTT.

The chain has TRBV5-4 and TRBJ2-1; D unclear. Trimming left V 0 bases short and J 6 bases short, with 13 bases between. This CDR3 comprises 15 residues. CDR1 is SGHNT, CDR2 YYREEE, per germline (reference sequence). The CDR3 here is CASSLDGQTVNEQFF. In DNA form, the CDR3 reads TGTGCCAGCAGCTTGGATGGCCAGACGGTCAATGAGCAGTTCTTC. The whole variable domain, filled in from reference TRBV5-4 and TRBJ2-1, reads ETGVTQSPTHLIKTRGQQVTLRCSSQSGHNTVSWYQQALGQGPQFIFQYYREEENGRGNFPPRFSGLQFPNYSSELNVNALELDDSALYLCASSLDGQTVNEQFFGPGTRLTVL.

CDR3 sequence (DNA): TGTGCCAGCGCATCCGGGACAGGGGACTACAATGAGCAGTTCTTC. Its protein product is CASASGTGDYNEQFF. V usage is TRBV6-5 and J usage is TRBJ2-1; 10 positions agree with TRBD1. After removal of 8 bases from V and 3 bases from J, the junction contained 7 bases not matched to a gene. The CDR3 is 15 amino acids. Germline V gene lookup returns CDR1 MNHEY and CDR2 SVGAGI.

The chain employs TRBV28 and TRBJ1-5, with unresolved D. Between the trimmed V and J ends, which lost 3 bases and 9 bases, there was a span of 12 bases. The germline V gene encodes CDR1 MDHEN and CDR2 SYDVKM. This CDR3 contains 13 residues. DNA of the CDR3: TGTGCCAGCAGTTTGGCTGGGCGGGGGCCCCAGCATTTT. Protein sequence: CASSLAGRGPQHF.

Only a few counts were recorded for this clone. The chain links TRBV6-6 to TRBJ1-1; D gene unclear. Germline CDR1 MNHNY, CDR2 SVGAGI (reference sequence). Trimming left V 0 bases short and J 4 bases short, with 12 bases between. This CDR3 has 15 residues. The CDR3 spells CASSYSILTGTEAFF. In nucleotides, the CDR3 is TGTGCCAGCAGTTACTCGATCTTAACGGGCACTGAAGCTTTCTTT.

This clone was recorded a few times. The rearrangement uses TRBV2 and TRBJ2-1, with 12 positions matching TRBD2. This CDR3 contains 15 residues. After removal of 1 base from V and 8 bases from J, the junction contained 3 bases not matched to a gene. Germline values: CDR1 SNHLY, CDR2 FYNNEI. The CDR3, as DNA: TGTGCCAGCAGTGAAGGGCTAGCGGGAGGGTATGAGCAGTTCTTC. It translates to CASSEGLAGGYEQFF.

On this clone: Different DNA sequences within this sample yield the same CDR3. J is TRBJ2-7 and V is TRBV5-1; a weak D match, TRBD1 (5 bases). Trimming removed 4 bases from V and 5 bases from J, with 19 bases in between. The CDR3 length is 15 residues. Germline values: CDR1 SGHRS, CDR2 YFSETQ. The CDR3 spells CASSPMALQGDEQYF. As DNA, the CDR3 is TGCGCCAGCAGCCCGATGGCCCTGCAGGGCGACGAGCAGTACTTC.

The gene calls are TRBV10-3 and TRBJ1-1; a possible D gene is TRBD1 (6 bases). The CDR3 covers 14 residues. The V gene lost 4 bases and the J gene lost 0 bases, with 9 bases spanning the gap. Germline lookup yields CDR1 ENHRY and CDR2 SYGVKD. This CDR3 reads CAISVDSLNTEAFF. CDR3 nucleotide sequence: TGTGCCATCAGTGTGGACAGCCTGAACACTGAAGCTTTCTTT.

Only one count was recorded for this clone. This rearrangement joins TRBV10-3 to TRBJ1-4; a possible D gene is TRBD1 (5 bases). Germline V gene data show CDR1 as ENHRY and CDR2 as SYGVKD. The CDR3 is 17 amino acids. V gave up 0 bases and J gave up 1 base, with 12 bases separating them. The DNA of the CDR3 is TGTGCCATCAGTGAGTCTAGATCAGGGCGAACTAATGAAAAACTGTTTTTT. It encodes CAISESRSGRTNEKLFF.

This sequence joins TRBV27 and TRBJ2-3, with D perhaps TRBD2 (6 bases). V was cut by 3 bases and J by 0 bases, with 16 bases left in between. The CDR3 is 17 amino acids. Germline-derived CDR1 and CDR2 are MNHEY and SMNVEV (reference sequence). CDR3 region: CASSFGGAAPSTDTQYF. In DNA, the CDR3 is TGTGCCAGCAGTTTCGGAGGGGCGGCTCCTAGCACAGATACGCAGTATTTT.

This clone was seen only once. The chain couples TRBV5-4 to TRBJ2-6, with unresolved D. The CDR3 loop spans 15 amino acids. Germline V CDR1 and CDR2: SGHNT, YYREEE (reference sequence). V was cut by 7 bases and J by 1 base, with 12 bases left in between. The CDR3 protein is CASGKEISGANVLTF. As DNA, the CDR3 is TGTGCCAGCGGGAAAGAAATATCTGGGGCCAACGTCCTGACTTTC.

The chain carries TRBV28 and TRBJ2-1; the match to TRBD1 covers 8 bases. CDR1 MDHEN and CDR2 SYDVKM come from the germline V gene. This CDR3 spans 15 amino acids. J was trimmed by 5 bases and V by 5 bases; bases with no gene match: 8. The CDR3 DNA is TGTGCCAGCAGTCCCAGGGGGCATCGCCACAATGAGCAGTTCTTC. It specifies CASSPRGHRHNEQFF.